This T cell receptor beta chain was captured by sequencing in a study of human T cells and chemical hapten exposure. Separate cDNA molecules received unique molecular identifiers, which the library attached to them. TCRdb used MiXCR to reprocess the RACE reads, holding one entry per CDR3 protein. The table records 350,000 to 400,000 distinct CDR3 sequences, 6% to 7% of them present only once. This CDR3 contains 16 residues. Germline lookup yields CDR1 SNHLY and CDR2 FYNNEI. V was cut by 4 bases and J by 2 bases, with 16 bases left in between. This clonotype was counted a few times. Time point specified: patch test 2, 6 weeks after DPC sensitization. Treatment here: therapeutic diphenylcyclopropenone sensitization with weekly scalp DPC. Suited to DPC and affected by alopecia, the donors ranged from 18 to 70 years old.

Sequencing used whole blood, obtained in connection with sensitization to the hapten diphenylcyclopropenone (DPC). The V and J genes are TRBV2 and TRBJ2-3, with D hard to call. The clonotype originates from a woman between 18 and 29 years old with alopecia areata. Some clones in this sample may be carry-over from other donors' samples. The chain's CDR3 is CASSVQPGLSTDTQYF. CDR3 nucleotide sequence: TGTGCCAGCAGTGTTCAGCCGGGCCTCTCCACAGATACGCAGTATTTT.